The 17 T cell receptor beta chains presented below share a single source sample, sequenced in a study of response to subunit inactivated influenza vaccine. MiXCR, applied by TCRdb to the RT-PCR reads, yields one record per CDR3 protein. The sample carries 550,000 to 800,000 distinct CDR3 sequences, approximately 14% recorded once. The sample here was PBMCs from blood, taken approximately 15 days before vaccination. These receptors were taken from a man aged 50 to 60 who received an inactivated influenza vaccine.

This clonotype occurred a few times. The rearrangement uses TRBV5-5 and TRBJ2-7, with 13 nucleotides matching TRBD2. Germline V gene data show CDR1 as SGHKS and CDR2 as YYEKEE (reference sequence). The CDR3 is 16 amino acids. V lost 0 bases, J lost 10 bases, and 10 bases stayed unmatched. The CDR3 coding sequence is TGTGCCAGCAGCTTGGTACCCGGAGGACTAGCGGGGGAACAGTACTTC. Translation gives CASSLVPGGLAGEQYF. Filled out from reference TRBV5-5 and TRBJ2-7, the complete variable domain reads DAGVTQSPTHLIKTRGQQVTLRCSPISGHKSVSWYQQVLGQGPQFIFQYYEKEERGRGNFPDRFSARQFPNYSSELNVNALLLGDSALYLCASSLVPGGLAGEQYFGPGTRLTVT.

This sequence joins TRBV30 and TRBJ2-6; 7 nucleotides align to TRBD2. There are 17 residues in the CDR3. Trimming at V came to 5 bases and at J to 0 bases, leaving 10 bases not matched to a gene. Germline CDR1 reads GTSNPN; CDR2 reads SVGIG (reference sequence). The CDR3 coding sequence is TGTGCCTGGGGGTTAGGGACTATCCTCTCTGGGGCCAACGTCCTGACTTTC. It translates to CAWGLGTILSGANVLTF.

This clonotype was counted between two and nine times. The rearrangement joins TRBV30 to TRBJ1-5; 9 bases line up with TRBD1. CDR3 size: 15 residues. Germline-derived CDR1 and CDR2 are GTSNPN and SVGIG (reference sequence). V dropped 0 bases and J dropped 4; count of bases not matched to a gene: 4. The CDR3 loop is CAWSVPGTGNQPQHF. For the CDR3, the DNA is TGTGCCTGGAGTGTACCTGGGACAGGGAATCAGCCCCAGCATTTT.

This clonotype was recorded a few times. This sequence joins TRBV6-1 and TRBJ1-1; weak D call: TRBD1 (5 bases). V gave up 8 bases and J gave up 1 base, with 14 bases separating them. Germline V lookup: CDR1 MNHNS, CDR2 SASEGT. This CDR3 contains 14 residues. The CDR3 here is CASGPMTENTEAFF. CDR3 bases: TGTGCCAGCGGCCCTATGACAGAGAACACTGAAGCTTTCTTT.

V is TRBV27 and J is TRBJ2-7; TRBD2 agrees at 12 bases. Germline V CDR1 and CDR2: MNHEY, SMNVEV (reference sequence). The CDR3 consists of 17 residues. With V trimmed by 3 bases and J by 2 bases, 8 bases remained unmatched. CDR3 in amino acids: CASSFLTSGSHPYEQYF. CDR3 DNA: TGTGCCAGCAGTTTCTTGACTAGCGGGAGCCATCCCTACGAGCAGTACTTC.

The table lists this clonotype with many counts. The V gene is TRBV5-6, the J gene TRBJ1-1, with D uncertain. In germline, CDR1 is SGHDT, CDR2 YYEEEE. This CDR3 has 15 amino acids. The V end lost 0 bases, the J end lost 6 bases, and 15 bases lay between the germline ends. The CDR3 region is CASSLVGQEPPEAFF. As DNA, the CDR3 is TGTGCCAGCAGCTTGGTCGGGCAGGAACCGCCTGAAGCTTTCTTT.

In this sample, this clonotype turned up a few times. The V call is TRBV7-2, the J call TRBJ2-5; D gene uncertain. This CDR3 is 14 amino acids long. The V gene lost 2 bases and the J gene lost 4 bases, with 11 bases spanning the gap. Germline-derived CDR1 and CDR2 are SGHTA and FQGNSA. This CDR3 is CASSLTPGAETQYF. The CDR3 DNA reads TGTGCCAGCAGCTTAACTCCCGGCGCAGAGACCCAGTACTTC. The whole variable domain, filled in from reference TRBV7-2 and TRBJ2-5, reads GAGVSQSPSNKVTEKGKDVELRCDPISGHTALYWYRQSLGQGLEFLIYFQGNSAPDKSGLPSDRFSAERTGGSVSTLTIQRTQQEDSAVYLCASSLTPGAETQYFGPGTRLLVL.

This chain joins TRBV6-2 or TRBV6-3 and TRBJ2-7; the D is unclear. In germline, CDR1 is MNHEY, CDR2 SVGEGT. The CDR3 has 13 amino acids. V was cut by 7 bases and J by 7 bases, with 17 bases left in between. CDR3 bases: TGTGCCAGCACCGACATGAAGGGTGGGGAGCAGTACTTC. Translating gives CASTDMKGGEQYF.

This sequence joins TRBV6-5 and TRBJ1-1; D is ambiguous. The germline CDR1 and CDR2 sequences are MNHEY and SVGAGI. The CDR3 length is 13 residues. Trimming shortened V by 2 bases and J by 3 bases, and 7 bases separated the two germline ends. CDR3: CASSYRQHTEAFF. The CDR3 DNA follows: TGTGCCAGCAGTTACCGGCAGCACACTGAAGCTTTCTTT.

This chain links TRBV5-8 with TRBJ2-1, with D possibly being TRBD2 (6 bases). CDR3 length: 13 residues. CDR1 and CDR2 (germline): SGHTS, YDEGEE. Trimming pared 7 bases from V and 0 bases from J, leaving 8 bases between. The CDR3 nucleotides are TGTGCCAGCGGGACTCTCTCCTACAATGAGCAGTTCTTC. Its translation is CASGTLSYNEQFF.

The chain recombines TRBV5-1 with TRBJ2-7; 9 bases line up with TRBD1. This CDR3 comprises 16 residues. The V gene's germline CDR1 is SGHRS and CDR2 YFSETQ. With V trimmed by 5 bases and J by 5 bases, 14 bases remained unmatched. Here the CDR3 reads CASSLRPGQGGHEQYF. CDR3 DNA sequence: TGCGCCAGCAGTCTGAGACCGGGACAGGGTGGCCACGAGCAGTACTTC.

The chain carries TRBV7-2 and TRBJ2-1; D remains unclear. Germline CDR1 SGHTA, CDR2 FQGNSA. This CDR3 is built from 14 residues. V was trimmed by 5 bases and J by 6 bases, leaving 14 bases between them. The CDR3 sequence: CASSPTARTNEQFF. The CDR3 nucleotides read TGTGCCAGCAGCCCTACGGCCCGCACCAATGAGCAGTTCTTC.

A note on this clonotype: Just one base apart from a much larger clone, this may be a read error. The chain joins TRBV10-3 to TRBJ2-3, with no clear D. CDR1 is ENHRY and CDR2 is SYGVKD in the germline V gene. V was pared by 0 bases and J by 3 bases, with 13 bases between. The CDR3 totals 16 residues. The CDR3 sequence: CAISESNTGRTDTQYF. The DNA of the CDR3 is TGTGCCATCAGTGAGTCGAACACGGGTAGGACAGATACGCAGTATTTT.

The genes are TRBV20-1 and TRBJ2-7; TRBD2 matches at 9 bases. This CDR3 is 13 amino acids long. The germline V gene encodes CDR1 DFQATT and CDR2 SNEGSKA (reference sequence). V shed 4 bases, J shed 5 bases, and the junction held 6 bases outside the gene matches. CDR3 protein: CSAMREGGNEQYF. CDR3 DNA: TGCAGTGCTATGCGGGAGGGCGGGAACGAGCAGTACTTC.

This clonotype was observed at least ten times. The CDR3 sequence: CASSLNGGKAEAFF. CDR3 in DNA: TGTGCCAGCAGCTTAAATGGAGGGAAGGCTGAAGCTTTCTTT. The rearrangement links TRBV7-3 to TRBJ1-1; D not resolved. The V gene lost 1 base and the J gene lost 6 bases, with 12 bases spanning the gap. The CDR3 has 14 amino acids. Looked up from germline, CDR1 is SGHTA and CDR2 is FQGTGA.

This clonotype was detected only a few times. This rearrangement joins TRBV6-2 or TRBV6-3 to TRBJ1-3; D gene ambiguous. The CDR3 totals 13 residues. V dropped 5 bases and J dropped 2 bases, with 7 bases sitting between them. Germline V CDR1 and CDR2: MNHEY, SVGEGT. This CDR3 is CASSETAGNTIYF. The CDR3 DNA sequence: TGTGCCAGCAGTGAGACGGCTGGAAACACCATATATTTT.

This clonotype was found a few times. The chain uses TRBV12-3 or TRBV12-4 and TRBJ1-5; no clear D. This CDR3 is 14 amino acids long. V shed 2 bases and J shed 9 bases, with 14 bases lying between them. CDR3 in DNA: TGTGCCAGCAGTTTAACAGAATCAAACGGGCCCCAGCATTTT. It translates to CASSLTESNGPQHF.